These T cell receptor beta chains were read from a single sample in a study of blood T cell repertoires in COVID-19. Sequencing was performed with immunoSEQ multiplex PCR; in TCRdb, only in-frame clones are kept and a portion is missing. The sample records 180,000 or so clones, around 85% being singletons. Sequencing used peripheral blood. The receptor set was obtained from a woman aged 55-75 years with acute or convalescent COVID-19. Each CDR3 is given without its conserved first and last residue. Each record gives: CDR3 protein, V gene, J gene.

CDR3: ASSPLSGYT; V: TRBV7-9; J: TRBJ1-2
CDR3: ASSWSGLSYNEQF; V: TRBV5-1; J: TRBJ2-1
CDR3: SVAGGVATDTQY; V: TRBV29-1; J: TRBJ2-3
CDR3: ASSLSAGYEQY; V: TRBV12-3/TRBV12-4; J: TRBJ2-7
CDR3: AWRLSGNEKLF; V: TRBV30; J: TRBJ1-4
CDR3: ASTKTGEIRQPQH; V: TRBV5-8; J: TRBJ1-5
CDR3: ASTPARGGRVWGTGELF; V: TRBV19; J: TRBJ2-2
CDR3: ASSRYSGADTEAF; V: TRBV18; J: TRBJ1-1
CDR3: ASSSTGTGDEKLF; V: TRBV7-9; J: TRBJ1-4
CDR3: ASSRGQTQTEAF; V: TRBV3-1/TRBV3-2; J: TRBJ1-1
CDR3: ASSGNANRNTEAF; V: TRBV2; J: TRBJ1-1
CDR3: ASHRSGLAGGSETQY; V: TRBV5-5; J: TRBJ2-5
CDR3: ASSYSMRAGELF; V: TRBV6-5; J: TRBJ2-2
CDR3: ASTSDSYNEQF; V: TRBV6-5; J: TRBJ2-1
CDR3: ASSLWWGQGWGRTEAF; V: TRBV13; J: TRBJ1-1
CDR3: ASSFTGGETEAF; V: TRBV28; J: TRBJ1-1
CDR3: ASSYRPPGQGRNEQF; V: TRBV6-2/TRBV6-3; J: TRBJ2-1
CDR3: SVEGTGGHTGELF; V: TRBV29-1; J: TRBJ2-2
CDR3: ASSPTGTGAGELF; V: TRBV6-5; J: TRBJ2-2
CDR3: ASKPGLAGSGELF; V: TRBV5-4; J: TRBJ2-2
CDR3: ASSLDTGGAAGNTIY; V: TRBV11-2; J: TRBJ1-3
CDR3: ASSFPGEQF; V: TRBV7-2; J: TRBJ2-1
CDR3: ASSLGHQETQY; V: TRBV7-3; J: TRBJ2-5
CDR3: ASSLSGPQH; V: TRBV7-9; J: TRBJ1-5
CDR3: ASSLRQSREAF; V: TRBV11-3; J: TRBJ1-1
CDR3: ASSLRPATNQPQH; V: TRBV2; J: TRBJ1-5
CDR3: ASPLQGYGYT; V: TRBV30; J: TRBJ1-2
CDR3: ASTLGQGGYGYT; V: TRBV3-1/TRBV3-2; J: TRBJ1-2
CDR3: ASSPPGEQPQH; V: TRBV18; J: TRBJ1-5
CDR3: ASSYSRSQPQH; V: TRBV6-5; J: TRBJ1-5
CDR3: ASSEAPVTIFNYGYT; V: TRBV2; J: TRBJ1-2
CDR3: ASSTTGVTNYGYT; V: TRBV6-5; J: TRBJ1-2
CDR3: ASSFLQSISNQPQH; V: TRBV5-8; J: TRBJ1-5
CDR3: ASSLWTVHTGELF; V: TRBV11-2; J: TRBJ2-2
CDR3: ASSITGTGNEQY; V: TRBV9; J: TRBJ2-7
CDR3: ASSPSPGGMNTEAF; V: TRBV18; J: TRBJ1-1
CDR3: ASSLVLRVTEAF; V: TRBV7-2; J: TRBJ1-1
CDR3: ASSLWLDSYNEQF; V: TRBV7-2; J: TRBJ2-1
CDR3: ASSIEDGGPYGYT; V: TRBV19; J: TRBJ1-2
CDR3: ASSPTTGTGNNEQF; V: TRBV11-3; J: TRBJ2-1
CDR3: ASSPQGKTNEKLF; V: TRBV3-1/TRBV3-2; J: TRBJ1-4
CDR3: ASSLVSGGRAAEQF; V: TRBV5-1; J: TRBJ2-1
CDR3: ASREGGGRETQY; V: TRBV6-5; J: TRBJ2-5
CDR3: ASSLNRGSEQF; V: TRBV4-1; J: TRBJ2-1
CDR3: ASSLVAFSGNTIY; V: TRBV7-8; J: TRBJ1-3
CDR3: ASSRGLGEKLF; V: TRBV5-8; J: TRBJ1-4
CDR3: ASSGRLAGQTGELF; V: TRBV11-2; J: TRBJ2-2
CDR3: ASSPQASSYGYT; V: TRBV3-1/TRBV3-2; J: TRBJ1-2
CDR3: ASSEKPDSGANVLT; V: TRBV6-1; J: TRBJ2-6
CDR3: ASSPSGSYEQY; V: TRBV6-6; J: TRBJ2-7
CDR3: ASSEVGTRLSSPLH; V: TRBV6-1; J: TRBJ1-6
CDR3: ASIVRGSAEAF; V: TRBV6-5; J: TRBJ1-1
CDR3: ASSFDHRGSGYGYT; V: TRBV27; J: TRBJ1-2